Shown below are 29 T cell receptor beta chains from a single sample sequenced in a study of blood T cell repertoires in COVID-19. The protocol was immunoSEQ multiplex PCR, while the TCRdb copy is restricted to in-frame clones and leaves out a portion. The sample lists roughly 170,000 clones, less than 85% occurring once. Sequencing was done on a sample of peripheral blood. The receptor source for this set is a human donor in a cohort sampled during active COVID-19.

The sample holds a few counts of this clone. V gene TRBV12-3 or TRBV12-4 combines with J gene TRBJ2-7; D is unresolved. The ends were cut back, 6 bases at V and 2 bases at J, with 11 bases in the middle. This CDR3 region has 13 residues. The CDR3 sequence is CASSLSIPYEQYF. The CDR3 nucleotides are TGTGCCAGCAGCCTGAGCATCCCCTACGAGCAGTACTTC.

The V gene is TRBV12-2, the J gene TRBJ2-7; the table names TRBD2, a call not compared with the DNA. TRBV12-2 is annotated as a pseudogene. The CDR3 spans 15 residues. CDR3: CASRFREDRTYEQYF. The CDR3 DNA reads TGTGCAAGTCGCTTCCGGGAGGACAGAACCTACGAGCAGTACTTC.

This chain uses TRBV6-6 with TRBJ2-5; D gene uncertain. Per germline, CDR1 MNHNY and CDR2 SVGAGI (reference sequence). V was cut by 5 bases and J by 0 bases, with 16 bases left in between. The CDR3 has 16 residues. CDR3 coding DNA: TGTGCCAGCAGTGTAGGAGCGATCCCTTACCAAGAGACCCAGTACTTC. Translation: CASSVGAIPYQETQYF.

This clone was observed a single time. The V call is TRBV11-2, the J call TRBJ2-7; D is perhaps TRBD2 (6 bases). V was pared by 1 base and J by 4 bases, with 8 bases between. Per germline, CDR1 SGHAT and CDR2 FQNNGV. The CDR3 loop spans 13 amino acids. CDR3: CASSLGGVYEQYF. CDR3 sequence (DNA): TGTGCCAGCAGCTTAGGGGGGGTATACGAGCAGTACTTC.

The chain couples TRBV9 to TRBJ2-1; D is possibly TRBD1 (6 bases). Trimming removed 4 bases from V and 2 bases from J, with 10 bases in between. The length of the CDR3 is 14 residues. Germline values: CDR1 SGDLS, CDR2 YYNGEE. CDR3 DNA: TGTGCCAGCAGCCTTCAGGGGACCTACAATGAGCAGTTCTTC. The encoded protein is CASSLQGTYNEQFF.

V is TRBV12-3 or TRBV12-4 and J is TRBJ2-2; a possible D gene is TRBD2 (6 bases). The CDR3 runs to 13 residues. V was pared by 2 bases and J by 6 bases, with 7 bases between. The DNA for the CDR3 is TGTGCCAGCAGTTTATGGGGGGCCGGGGAGCTGTTTTTT. Encoded protein: CASSLWGAGELFF.

This clone was observed a single time. The chain has TRBV19 and TRBJ2-1; TRBD2 matches at 13 bases. In germline, CDR1 is LNHDA, CDR2 SQIVND (reference sequence). V lost 5 bases and J lost 6; bases outside the gene matches: 10. The CDR3 is 17 amino acids. The CDR3 nucleotides read TGTGCCAGTAGTCCCAGGACTAGCGGGGGAGCGGCCAATGAGCAGTTCTTC. Protein sequence: CASSPRTSGGAANEQFF.

The V call is TRBV10-3, the J call TRBJ2-1, with 8 bases matching TRBD2. The CDR3 sequence is 15 residues long. CDR1 is ENHRY, CDR2 SYGVKD, per germline. The V segment lost 1 base and the J segment 7 bases; nucleotides outside the gene matches: 6. The CDR3 DNA reads TGTGCCATCAGTGAGTTAGTAGCGGGGTCAAATGAGCAGTTCTTC. Amino acid sequence: CAISELVAGSNEQFF.

The CDR3 loop is CASSEVRGDTEAFF. As DNA, the CDR3 is TGTGCCAGCAGTGAAGTCAGGGGGGACACTGAAGCTTTCTTT. This chain joins TRBV6-1 and TRBJ1-1; TRBD1 aligns across 7 bases. CDR1 is MNHNS and CDR2 is SASEGT in the germline V gene. The CDR3 length is 14 residues. V lost 1 base, J lost 3 bases, and 2 bases stayed unmatched.

This clone appeared once. The rearrangement joins TRBV5-1 to TRBJ1-4; D gene unclear. The CDR3 length is 14 residues. Trimming cost V 7 bases and J 4 bases, with 14 bases left between them. CDR1 SGHRS and CDR2 YFSETQ come from the germline V gene. The CDR3 loop is CASCREGVNEKLFF. DNA for the CDR3: TGCGCCAGCTGCCGGGAGGGAGTTAATGAAAAACTGTTTTTT.

V and J are TRBV29-1 and TRBJ2-1, with 9 bases that match TRBD1. This CDR3 contains 11 residues. Unmatched junction bases numbered 6, after V lost 5 bases and J lost 13 bases. CDR1 SQVTM and CDR2 ANQGSEA come from the germline V gene. CDR3 residues: CSVTGQGKQFF. DNA of the CDR3: TGCAGCGTTACAGGACAGGGGAAACAGTTCTTC.

J is TRBJ2-6 and V is TRBV11-1; no firm D call. Germline CDR1 SGHAT, CDR2 FQDESV (reference sequence). V lost 5 bases, J lost 2 bases, and 10 bases lay in between. The CDR3 extends over 15 amino acids. CDR3 sequence: CASSLSSPGANVLTF. In nucleotides, the CDR3 is TGTGCCAGCAGCCTAAGTAGTCCTGGGGCCAACGTCCTGACTTTC.

This chain links TRBV11-2 with TRBJ2-5; 7 bases agree with TRBD2. Per germline, CDR1 SGHAT and CDR2 FQNNGV. The ends lost 1 base at V and 5 bases at J; junction bases unmatched: 4. This CDR3 spans 14 amino acids. CDR3 loop: CASSLVGGFETQYF. CDR3 in DNA: TGTGCCAGCAGCTTAGTGGGGGGGTTTGAGACCCAGTACTTC.

V usage is TRBV19 and J usage is TRBJ1-5; maybe TRBD1 (6 bases). The CDR3 totals 14 residues. Trimming removed 7 bases at V and 4 bases at J, with 14 bases between. Per germline, CDR1 LNHDA and CDR2 SQIVND (reference sequence). CDR3 sequence: CASTPTGLNQPQHF. The CDR3 DNA follows: TGTGCCAGTACCCCGACAGGATTAAATCAGCCCCAGCATTTT.

The V gene is TRBV11-2, the J gene TRBJ1-2, with D possibly matching TRBD1 (5 bases). The CDR3 sequence is 15 residues long. Germline V gene lookup returns CDR1 SGHAT and CDR2 FQNNGV. V was clipped by 4 bases and J by 7 bases, with 19 bases between them. CDR3 region: CASSSGRLGLSGYTF. CDR3 DNA: TGTGCCAGCAGCTCCGGAAGATTGGGGCTGAGTGGCTACACCTTC.

The chain uses TRBV5-6 and TRBJ1-2; D is possibly TRBD1 (6 bases). This CDR3 has 14 amino acids. The germline gives CDR1 SGHDT, CDR2 YYEEEE. Deletions cut 0 bases from V and 4 bases from J, with 10 bases between. Here the CDR3 DNA reads TGTGCCAGCAGCTTGGCTGGACAGTCCTATGGCTACACCTTC. Amino acids: CASSLAGQSYGYTF.

This clone was counted a few times. This chain uses TRBV6-5 with TRBJ1-2; 9 positions match TRBD1. From germline, CDR1 is MNHEY and CDR2 SVGAGI. J lost 6 bases, V lost 6 bases, and 8 bases had no gene match. CDR3 length: 14 residues. This CDR3 reads CASRPKQGADGYTF. The CDR3 DNA sequence: TGTGCCAGCAGGCCTAAACAGGGGGCGGATGGCTACACCTTC.

The chain uses TRBV30 and TRBJ1-2; 8 bases map to TRBD1. The germline V gene has CDR1 GTSNPN and CDR2 SVGIG (reference sequence). The CDR3 runs to 14 residues. Losses at the gene ends were 4 bases for V and 1 base for J; bases not matched to a gene: 5. The CDR3 protein is CAWMADRVNYGYTF. Written as DNA, the CDR3 is TGTGCCTGGATGGCGGACAGGGTTAACTATGGCTACACCTTC.

CDR3 sequence reads: CASSQGQYGYTF. CDR3 nucleotide sequence: TGTGCCAGCAGTCAGGGGCAGTATGGCTACACCTTC. The chain uses TRBV27 and TRBJ1-2, with D perhaps TRBD1 (6 bases). Germline V gives CDR1 MNHEY, CDR2 SMNVEV (reference sequence). V was clipped by 5 bases and J by 5 bases, with 9 bases between them. The CDR3 totals 12 residues.

This chain links TRBV30 with TRBJ1-5, with unresolved D. Germline-derived CDR1 and CDR2 are GTSNPN and SVGIG (reference sequence). This CDR3 is built from 13 residues. V was trimmed by 0 bases and J by 4 bases, leaving 7 bases between them. This chain's CDR3 is CAWSVQRNQPQHF. The CDR3 DNA follows: TGTGCCTGGAGTGTACAGCGGAATCAGCCCCAGCATTTT. The full variable domain, its missing parts supplied by reference TRBV30 and TRBJ1-5, is SQTIHQWPATLVQPVGSPLSLECTVEGTSNPNLYWYRQAAGRGLQLLFYSVGIGQISSEVPQNLSASRPQDRQFILSSKKLLLSDSGFYLCAWSVQRNQPQHFGDGTRLSIL.

As for this clone: The sample contains more than one DNA sequence encoding this CDR3. The chain combines TRBV9 with TRBJ1-1; D not resolved. Trimming stripped 3 bases from V and 1 base from J, with 7 bases between. The CDR3 covers 13 residues. Germline CDR1 SGDLS, CDR2 YYNGEE. CDR3 protein: CASSAGGNTEAFF. CDR3 bases: TGTGCCAGCAGCGCCGGAGGGAACACTGAAGCTTTCTTT.

The chain links TRBV4-1 to TRBJ1-2, with 9 positions matching TRBD1. J was trimmed by 6 bases and V by 2 bases; bases with no gene match: 10. CDR1 is MGHRA, CDR2 YSYEKL, per germline. There are 16 residues in the CDR3. The CDR3 DNA reads TGCGCCAGCAGCCAATACTACAGGGGGCTCGCTCATGGCTACACCTTC. This codes for CASSQYYRGLAHGYTF.

V usage is TRBV12-5 and J usage is TRBJ1-3; D may be TRBD1 (6 bases). This CDR3 has 11 amino acids. The germline V and J ends were trimmed by 7 bases and 9 bases, with 10 bases remaining between them. The germline gives CDR1 LGHNT, CDR2 FRNRAP. DNA of the CDR3: TGTGCTAGTGTTATGACAGGCACCATATATTTT. It specifies CASVMTGTIYF.

The genes are TRBV30 and TRBJ1-1; 7 positions match TRBD1. The CDR3 consists of 16 residues. Per the germline V gene, CDR1 is GTSNPN and CDR2 is SVGIG (reference sequence). V lost 0 bases, J lost 3 bases, and 10 bases stayed unmatched. CDR3 protein: CAWSVSRTGGDTEAFF. The CDR3 DNA reads TGTGCCTGGAGTGTATCAAGGACAGGCGGAGACACTGAAGCTTTCTTT.

The chain's CDR3 is CASSPPMGGPTRYPRSYTF. The CDR3 DNA is TGCGCCAGCAGTCCCCCGATGGGGGGGCCTACGCGGTATCCGCGGAGCTACACCTTC. The rearrangement links TRBV23-1 to TRBJ1-2, with D maybe TRBD1 (6 bases). TRBV23-1 is sorted into the ORF group, with uncertain function. The CDR3 spans 19 residues. Trimming took off 4 bases at V and 9 bases at J, with 33 bases between the two ends.

The V and J genes are TRBV19 and TRBJ2-3; TRBD2 is a possible D gene (6 bases). The CDR3 runs 16 residues. The V end was cut by 1 base, the J end by 2 bases, with 13 bases between. Germline loops: CDR1 LNHDA, CDR2 SQIVND (reference sequence). The CDR3 nucleotides are TGTGCCAGTAGTATAGGGGGGACTTTTTCCACAGATACGCAGTATTTT. Translating gives CASSIGGTFSTDTQYF. Drawing the rest from reference TRBV19 and TRBJ2-3, the complete variable domain is DGGITQSPKYLFRKEGQNVTLSCEQNLNHDAMYWYRQDPGQGLRLIYYSQIVNDFQKGDIAEGYSVSREKKESFPLTVTSAQKNPTAFYLCASSIGGTFSTDTQYFGPGTRLTVL.

The genes are TRBV29-1 and TRBJ1-1; 10 nucleotides align to TRBD1. J was trimmed by 5 bases and V by 8 bases; bases with no gene match: 5. The germline gives CDR1 SQVTM, CDR2 ANQGSEA. The CDR3 length is 12 residues. In nucleotides, the CDR3 is TGCAGCACGACAGGGGGCGAAACTGAAGCTTTCTTT. Amino acids: CSTTGGETEAFF.

This chain connects TRBV5-1 to TRBJ2-1, with D perhaps TRBD1 (5 bases). V lost 4 bases to trimming and J lost 5 bases, with 10 bases between them. CDR1 and CDR2 (germline): SGHRS, YFSETQ. CDR3 length: 13 amino acids. The CDR3 loop is CASSPGQDNEQFF. CDR3 DNA sequence: TGCGCCAGCAGCCCCGGACAAGACAATGAGCAGTTCTTC.

This chain joins TRBV9 and TRBJ1-2; D unresolved. V dropped 0 bases and J dropped 4 bases, with 22 bases sitting between them. The CDR3 runs 18 residues. Germline V gives CDR1 SGDLS, CDR2 YYNGEE. The CDR3 sequence: CASSVGEGGLGLTYGYTF. As DNA, the CDR3 is TGTGCCAGCAGCGTAGGTGAGGGTGGTTTGGGTTTGACCTATGGCTACACCTTC. The full variable domain, with the rest looked up from reference TRBV9 and TRBJ1-2, is DSGVTQTPKHLITATGQRVTLRCSPRSGDLSVYWYQQSLDQGLQFLIQYYNGEERAKGNILERFSAQQFPDLHSELNLSSLELGDSALYFCASSVGEGGLGLTYGYTFGSGTRLTVV.